This TCR beta chain was recovered during a study of shared clonotypes between healthy human individuals. The CDR3 totals 14 residues. Germline V gene data show CDR1 as WSHSY and CDR2 as SAAADI. Trimming removed 1 base at V and 6 bases at J, with 13 bases between. Profiled with immunoSEQ multiplex PCR; TCRdb holds only in-frame clones, not every one. This sample has 2 million to 3 million clones; approximately 93% occur once, and the top ten carry 0.36%. The sample comprised naive CD4+ T cells from PBMCs. As to subset: CD45RA+ positively selected. The clonotype was recovered from a young man in good health. Some clones in this sample may be carry-over from other donors' samples. The chain is built from TRBV10-2 and TRBJ2-7; D is undetermined. Here the CDR3 reads CASSEFRRRGEQYF. CDR3 nucleotides: TGCGCCAGCAGTGAGTTTCGGCGGCGCGGCGAGCAGTACTTC.